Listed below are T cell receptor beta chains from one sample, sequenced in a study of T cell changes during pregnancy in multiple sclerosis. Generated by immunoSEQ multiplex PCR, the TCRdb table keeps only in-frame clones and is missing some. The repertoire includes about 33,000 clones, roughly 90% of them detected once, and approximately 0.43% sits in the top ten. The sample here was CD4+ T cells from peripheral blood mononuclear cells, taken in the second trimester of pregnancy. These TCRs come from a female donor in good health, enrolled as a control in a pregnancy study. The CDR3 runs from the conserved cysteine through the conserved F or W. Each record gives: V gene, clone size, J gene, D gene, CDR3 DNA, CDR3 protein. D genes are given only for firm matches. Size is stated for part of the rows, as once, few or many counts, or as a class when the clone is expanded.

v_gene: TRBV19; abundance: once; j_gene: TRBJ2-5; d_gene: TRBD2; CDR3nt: TGTGCCAGTAGTATGCGGGGGGGCGGGCAGGAGACCCAGTACTTC; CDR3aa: CASSMRGGGQETQYF
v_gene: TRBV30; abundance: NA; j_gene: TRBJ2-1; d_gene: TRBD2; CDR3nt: TGTGCCTGGAGTGTACGGGGGGGGGCCCTCCATGAGCAGTTCTTC; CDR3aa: CAWSVRGGALHEQFF
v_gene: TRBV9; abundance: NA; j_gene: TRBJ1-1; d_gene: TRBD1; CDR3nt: TGTGCCAGCAGCCCCCTAGACAGGGGGCGCTTCTCTGAAGCTTTCTTT; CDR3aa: CASSPLDRGRFSEAFF
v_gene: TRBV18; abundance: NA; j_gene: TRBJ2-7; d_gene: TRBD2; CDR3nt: TGTGCCAGCTCACCTATAGCGGGAGTCAACTCCTACGAGCAGTACTTC; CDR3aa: CASSPIAGVNSYEQYF
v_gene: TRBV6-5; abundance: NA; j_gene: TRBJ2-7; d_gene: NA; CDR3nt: TGTGCCAGCAGTTACTCTCCGGGGATCTCCTACGAGCAGTACTTC; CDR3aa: CASSYSPGISYEQYF
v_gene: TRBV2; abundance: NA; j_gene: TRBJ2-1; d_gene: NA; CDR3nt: TGTGCCAGCAGTGACTGGGGGCCTTCCTACAATGAGCAGTTCTTC; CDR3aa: CASSDWGPSYNEQFF
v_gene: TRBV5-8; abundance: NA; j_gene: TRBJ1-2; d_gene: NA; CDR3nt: TGTGCCAGCAGGTGGGAGTTAGGCGGTAGCTACACCTTC; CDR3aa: CASRWELGGSYTF
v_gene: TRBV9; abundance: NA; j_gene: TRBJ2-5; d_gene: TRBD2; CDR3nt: TGTGCCAGCAGCGTAGCAAATAGCGGGGGATCCCAAGAGACCCAGTACTTC; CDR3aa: CASSVANSGGSQETQYF
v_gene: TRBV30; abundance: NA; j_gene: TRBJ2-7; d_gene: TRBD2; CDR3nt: TGTGCCTGGGCCCACCTCGAGGCTAGCGGCACCTACGAGCAGTACTTC; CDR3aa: CAWAHLEASGTYEQYF
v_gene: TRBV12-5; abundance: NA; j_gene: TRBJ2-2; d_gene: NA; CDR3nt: TGTGCTAGTGGTTTACAAAACACCGGGGAGCTGTTTTTT; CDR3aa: CASGLQNTGELFF
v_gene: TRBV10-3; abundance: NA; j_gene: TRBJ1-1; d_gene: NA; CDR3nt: TGTGCCATCAGTGATGGGGCCACTGAAGCTTTCTTT; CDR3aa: CAISDGATEAFF
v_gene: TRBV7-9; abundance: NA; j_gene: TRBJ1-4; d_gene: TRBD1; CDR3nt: TGTGCCAGCAGCTGGGAGGCAGGGGGATATGAAAAACTGTTTTTT; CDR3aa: CASSWEAGGYEKLFF
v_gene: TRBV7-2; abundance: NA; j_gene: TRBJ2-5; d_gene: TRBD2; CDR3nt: TGTGCCAGCAGCCCGGGACTAGCGCTGTTCGGGGAGACCCAGTACTTC; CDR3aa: CASSPGLALFGETQYF
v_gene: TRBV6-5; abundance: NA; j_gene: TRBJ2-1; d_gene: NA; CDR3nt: TGTGCCAGCAGTTATCCCCACTTCGGCGGCTACAATGAGCAGTTCTTC; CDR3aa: CASSYPHFGGYNEQFF
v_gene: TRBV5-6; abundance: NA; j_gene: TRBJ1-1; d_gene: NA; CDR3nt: TGTGCCAGCAGCTCTCCTAAGGGTCAGGGCACTGAAGCTTTCTTT; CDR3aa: CASSSPKGQGTEAFF
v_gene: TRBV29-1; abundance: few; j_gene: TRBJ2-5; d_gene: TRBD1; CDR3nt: TGCAGCGTTGATATGGGACAGGGGGCGGGGGAGACCCAGTACTTC; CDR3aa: CSVDMGQGAGETQYF
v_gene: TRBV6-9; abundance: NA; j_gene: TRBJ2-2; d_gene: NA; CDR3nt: TGTGCCAGCAGTTATAGGAGGGGGGGGCCCGGGGAGCTGTTTTTT; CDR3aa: CASSYRRGGPGELFF
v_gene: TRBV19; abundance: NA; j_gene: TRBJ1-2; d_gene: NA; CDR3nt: TGTGCCAGTACCAATTTCACCGCACAGAATTTTAACTATGGCTACACCTTC; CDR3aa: CASTNFTAQNFNYGYTF
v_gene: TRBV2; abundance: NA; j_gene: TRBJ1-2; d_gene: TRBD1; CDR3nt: TGTGCCAGCAGGACGGCGGGACAGAGCTATGGCTACACCTTC; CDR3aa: CASRTAGQSYGYTF
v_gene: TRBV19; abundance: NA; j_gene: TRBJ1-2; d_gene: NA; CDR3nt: TGTGCCAGTAGTATAGGGTCTGGGGGCTCCTATGGCTACACCTTC; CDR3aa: CASSIGSGGSYGYTF
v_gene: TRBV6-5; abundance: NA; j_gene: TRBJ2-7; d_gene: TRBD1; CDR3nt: TGTGCCAGCACTCAGGACAGGGGGATGGGCGAGCAGTACTTC; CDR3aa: CASTQDRGMGEQYF
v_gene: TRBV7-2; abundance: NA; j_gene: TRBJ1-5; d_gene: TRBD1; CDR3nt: TGTGCCAGCAGCCAAAACCCGGGACAGGGTGGCAATCAGCCCCAGCATTTT; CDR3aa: CASSQNPGQGGNQPQHF